A selection of T cell receptor beta chains follows, all from one sample in a study of CD4 T cells in relation to SARS-CoV-2 and coronaviruses. Their antigen targets remain unknown. The table came from immunoSEQ multiplex PCR; TCRdb's copy has only in-frame clones and leaves some out. The sample carries around 25,000 clones, over 65% recorded once. Sequencing was carried out using CD4+ T cells from PBMCs, cultured in vitro. All receptors come from a human donor in good health. Both conserved end residues are part of each CDR3. The order of the fields is CDR3 DNA, CDR3 protein, D gene, clone size, V gene, J gene. D genes are given only for firm matches. Expanded clones are given a class, and other clones once, few, many or no size at all.

TGTGCCAGCAGCGTAGAAGCGGGAGGTTCGGAGACCCAGTACTTC	CASSVEAGGSETQYF	TRBD2	-	TRBV9	TRBJ2-5
TGTGCCAGCAGTATGGGACTAGCGGGAGGAGGTGAGCAGTTCTTC	CASSMGLAGGGEQFF	TRBD2	-	TRBV6-5	TRBJ2-1
TGCGCCAGCAGCCAAGTTGTAATCAATGAGCAGTTCTTC	CASSQVVINEQFF	-	-	TRBV4-1	TRBJ2-1
TGTGCCAGCAGCTTAGTACAACAGGGTTATACCGGGGAGCTGTTTTTT	CASSLVQQGYTGELFF	-	-	TRBV11-2	TRBJ2-2
TGTGCCAGCAGTGAGACCTCCCGGGACATGTACGAGCAGTACTTC	CASSETSRDMYEQYF	-	once	TRBV25-1	TRBJ2-7
TGCGCCAGCAGTCAAGGGACTAGCGGGAGGAAGAATGAGCAGTTCTTC	CASSQGTSGRKNEQFF	TRBD2	-	TRBV23-1	TRBJ2-1
TGTGCCAGTAGTATGGCCACAGGGGGCGAAGAAAAACTGTTTTTT	CASSMATGGEEKLFF	TRBD1	-	TRBV19	TRBJ1-4
TGTGCCAGCAGACCCGGGACAGGGAATTTGGCTGGGGCCAACGTCCTGACTTTC	CASRPGTGNLAGANVLTF	TRBD1	-	TRBV28	TRBJ2-6
TGTGCCAGCAGCTTACGGGACGGAGCCGGGGAGCTGTTTTTT	CASSLRDGAGELFF	-	-	TRBV11-2	TRBJ2-2
TGTGCCAGCAGCTTCGCCGTTGACAACAGGGATCTCGTCACTGAAGCTTTCTTT	CASSFAVDNRDLVTEAFF	-	-	TRBV2	TRBJ1-1
TGTGCCAGCAGTTTGAAGACAGGCCTTGTTGGTTCACCCCTCCACTTT	CASSLKTGLVGSPLHF	-	-	TRBV27	TRBJ1-6
TGCGCCAGCAGCCAAACCTCTACGCTAGGGGATGAGCAGTTCTTC	CASSQTSTLGDEQFF	-	-	TRBV4-1	TRBJ2-1
TGCGCCAGCAGCTTGTTCTCGGACAGGGGAAACACCGGGGAGCTGTTTTTT	CASSLFSDRGNTGELFF	TRBD1	-	TRBV5-1	TRBJ2-2
TGTGCCACCAGCAGCGCAAAGGTACGCATTAGTCAGCCCCAGCATTTT	CATSSAKVRISQPQHF	-	few	TRBV15	TRBJ1-5
TGTGCCTGGAGCGGCCGACCGGGCGATACGCAGTATTTT	CAWSGRPGDTQYF	-	-	TRBV30	TRBJ2-3